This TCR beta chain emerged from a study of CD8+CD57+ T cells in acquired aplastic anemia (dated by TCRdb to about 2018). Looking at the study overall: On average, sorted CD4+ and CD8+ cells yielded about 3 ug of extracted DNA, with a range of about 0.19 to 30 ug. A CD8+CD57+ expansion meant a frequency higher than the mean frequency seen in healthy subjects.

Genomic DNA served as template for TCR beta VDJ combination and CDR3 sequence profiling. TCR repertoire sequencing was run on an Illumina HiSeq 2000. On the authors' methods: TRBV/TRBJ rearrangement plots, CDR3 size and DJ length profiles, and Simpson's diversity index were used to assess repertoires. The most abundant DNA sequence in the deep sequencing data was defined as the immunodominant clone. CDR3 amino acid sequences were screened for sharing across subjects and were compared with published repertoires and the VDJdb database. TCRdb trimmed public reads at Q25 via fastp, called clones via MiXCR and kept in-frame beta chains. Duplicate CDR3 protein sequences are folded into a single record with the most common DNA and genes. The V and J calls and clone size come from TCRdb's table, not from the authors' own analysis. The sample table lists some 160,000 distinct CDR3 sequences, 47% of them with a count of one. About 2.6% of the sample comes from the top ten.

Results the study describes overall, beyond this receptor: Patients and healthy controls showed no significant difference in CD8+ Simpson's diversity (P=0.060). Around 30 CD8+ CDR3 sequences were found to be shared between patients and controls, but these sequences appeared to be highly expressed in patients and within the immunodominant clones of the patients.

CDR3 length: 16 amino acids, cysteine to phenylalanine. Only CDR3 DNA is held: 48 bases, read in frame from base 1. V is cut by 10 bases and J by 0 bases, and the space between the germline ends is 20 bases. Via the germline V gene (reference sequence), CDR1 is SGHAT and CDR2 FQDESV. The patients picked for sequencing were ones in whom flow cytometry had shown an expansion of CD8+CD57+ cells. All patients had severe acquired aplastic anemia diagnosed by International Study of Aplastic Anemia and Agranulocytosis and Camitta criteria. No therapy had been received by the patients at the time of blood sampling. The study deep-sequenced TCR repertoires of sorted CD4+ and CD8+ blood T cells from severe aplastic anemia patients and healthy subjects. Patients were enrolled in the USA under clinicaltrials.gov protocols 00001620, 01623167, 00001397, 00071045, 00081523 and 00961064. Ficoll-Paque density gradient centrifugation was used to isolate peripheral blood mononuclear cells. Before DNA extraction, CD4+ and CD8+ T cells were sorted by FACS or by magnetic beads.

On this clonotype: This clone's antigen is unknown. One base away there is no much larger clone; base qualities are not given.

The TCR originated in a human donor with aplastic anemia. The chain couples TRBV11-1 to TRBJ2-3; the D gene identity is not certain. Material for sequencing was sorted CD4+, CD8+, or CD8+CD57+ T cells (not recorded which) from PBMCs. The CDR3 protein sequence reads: CATKPKLQPSTDTQYF. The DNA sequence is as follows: TGTGCCACCAAACCTAAATTACAACCCAGCACAGATACGCAGTATTTT.